This TCR beta chain was captured in a study of technical replicates of blood from a few donors (dated by TCRdb to between 2016 and 2019). From the cysteine through the phenylalanine, the CDR3 covers 11 amino acids. Of all the DNA, just the CDR3 is kept, 33 bases in frame from base 1. V gives up 5 bases and J gives up 6 bases, and the segment between their germline ends measures 9 bases. Per the germline V gene (reference sequence), SGHKS is the CDR1 and YYEKEE is the CDR2. As for this clone: Its specific antigen is unknown. The input lacks base qualities; no much larger clone sits a single base away.

Libraries came from the immunoSEQ multiplex PCR assay. TCRdb took over this immuneACCESS table, retaining in-frame rearrangements with V and J assigned. Such tables are incomplete; in checked studies, under half of the missing clones stem from an unresolved V gene, and the remainder is unexplained. The sample table holds about 89,000 clones, of which around 96% were seen once. The ten largest account for 0.24% of the sample. The sequence was collected from a human donor in good health. The rearrangement combines TRBV5-5 with TRBJ2-7; too little of a D gene remains to name it. Source material: T cells isolated from PBMCs. The DNA is TGTGCCAGCAGTACTGCAGGCGAGCAGTACTTC. It codes for CASSTAGEQYF.